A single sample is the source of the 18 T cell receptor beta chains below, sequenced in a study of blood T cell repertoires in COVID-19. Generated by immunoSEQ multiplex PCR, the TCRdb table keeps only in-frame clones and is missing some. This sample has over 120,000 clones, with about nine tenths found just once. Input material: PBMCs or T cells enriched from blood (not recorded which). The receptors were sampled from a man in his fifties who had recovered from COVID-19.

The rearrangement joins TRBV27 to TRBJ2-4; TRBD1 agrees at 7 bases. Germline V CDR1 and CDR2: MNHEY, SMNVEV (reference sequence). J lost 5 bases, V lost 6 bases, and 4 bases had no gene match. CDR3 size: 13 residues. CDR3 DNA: TGTGCCAGCAGCCGACAGGGCGAAAACATTCAGTACTTC. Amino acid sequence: CASSRQGENIQYF.

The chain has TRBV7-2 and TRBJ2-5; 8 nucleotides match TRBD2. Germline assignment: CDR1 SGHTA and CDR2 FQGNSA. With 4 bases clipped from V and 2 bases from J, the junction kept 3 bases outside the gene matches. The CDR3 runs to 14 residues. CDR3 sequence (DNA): TGTGCCAGCAGCTCCGGGGGGGTTCAAGAGACCCAGTACTTC. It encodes CASSSGGVQETQYF.

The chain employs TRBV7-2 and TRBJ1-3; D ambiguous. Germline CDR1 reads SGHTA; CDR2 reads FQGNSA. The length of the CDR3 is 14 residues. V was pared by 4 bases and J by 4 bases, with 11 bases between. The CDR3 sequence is CASSSGGPGNTIYF. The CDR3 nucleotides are TGTGCCAGCAGCTCTGGAGGGCCGGGAAACACCATATATTTT.

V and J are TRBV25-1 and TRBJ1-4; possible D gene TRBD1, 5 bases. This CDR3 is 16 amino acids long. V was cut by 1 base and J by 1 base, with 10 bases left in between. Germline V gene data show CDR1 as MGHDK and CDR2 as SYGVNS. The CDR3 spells CASSEFRGGTNEKLFF. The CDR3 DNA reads TGTGCCAGCAGTGAATTTAGGGGAGGAACTAATGAAAAACTGTTTTTT.

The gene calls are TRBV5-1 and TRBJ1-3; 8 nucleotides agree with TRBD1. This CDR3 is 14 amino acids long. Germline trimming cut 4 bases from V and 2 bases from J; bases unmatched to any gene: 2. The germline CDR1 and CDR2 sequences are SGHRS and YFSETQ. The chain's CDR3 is CASSPGQAGNTIYF. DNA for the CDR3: TGCGCCAGCAGCCCGGGACAGGCTGGAAACACCATATATTTT.

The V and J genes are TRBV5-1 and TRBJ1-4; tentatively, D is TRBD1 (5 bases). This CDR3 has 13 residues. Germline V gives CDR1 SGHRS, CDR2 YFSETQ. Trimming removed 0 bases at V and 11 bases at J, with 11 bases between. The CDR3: CASSLESSGKLFF. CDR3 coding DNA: TGCGCCAGCAGCTTGGAATCCTCAGGGAAACTGTTTTTT. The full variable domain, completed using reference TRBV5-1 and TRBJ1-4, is KAGVTQTPRYLIKTRGQQVTLSCSPISGHRSVSWYQQTPGQGLQFLFEYFSETQRNKGNFPGRFSGRQFSNSRSEMNVSTLELGDSALYLCASSLESSGKLFFGSGTQLSVL.

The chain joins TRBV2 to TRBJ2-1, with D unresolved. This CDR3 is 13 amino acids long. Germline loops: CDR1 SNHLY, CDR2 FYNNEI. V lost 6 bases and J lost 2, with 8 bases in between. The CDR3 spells CASRAETYNEQFF. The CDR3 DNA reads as TGTGCCAGCAGGGCTGAAACCTACAATGAGCAGTTCTTC.

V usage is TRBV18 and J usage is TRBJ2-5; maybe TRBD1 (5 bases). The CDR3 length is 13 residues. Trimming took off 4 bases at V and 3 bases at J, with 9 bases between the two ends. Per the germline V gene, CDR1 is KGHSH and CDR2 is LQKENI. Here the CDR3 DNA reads TGTGCCAGCTCACTTCAGGGAAAAGAGACCCAGTACTTC. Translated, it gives CASSLQGKETQYF.

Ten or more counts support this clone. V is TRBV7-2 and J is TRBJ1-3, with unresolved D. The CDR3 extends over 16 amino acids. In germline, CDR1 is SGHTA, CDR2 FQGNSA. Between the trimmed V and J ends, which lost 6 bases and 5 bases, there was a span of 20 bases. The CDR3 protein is CASRQLQDFVRNTIYF. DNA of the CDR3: TGTGCCAGCAGACAACTTCAGGATTTCGTGCGAAACACCATATATTTT.

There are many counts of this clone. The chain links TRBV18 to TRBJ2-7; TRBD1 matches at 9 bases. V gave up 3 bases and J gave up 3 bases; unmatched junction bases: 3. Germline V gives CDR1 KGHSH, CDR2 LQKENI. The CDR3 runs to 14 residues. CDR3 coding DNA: TGTGCCAGCTCACCTCAGACAGGGGGCTACGAGCAGTACTTC. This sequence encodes CASSPQTGGYEQYF.

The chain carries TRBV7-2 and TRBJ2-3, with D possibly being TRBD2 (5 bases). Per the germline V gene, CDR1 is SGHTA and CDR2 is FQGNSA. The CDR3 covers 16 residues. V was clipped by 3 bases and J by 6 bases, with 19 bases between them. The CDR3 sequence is CASSFRSGSRADTQYF. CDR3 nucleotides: TGTGCCAGCAGCTTTAGGTCGGGGTCTAGAGCCGATACGCAGTATTTT.

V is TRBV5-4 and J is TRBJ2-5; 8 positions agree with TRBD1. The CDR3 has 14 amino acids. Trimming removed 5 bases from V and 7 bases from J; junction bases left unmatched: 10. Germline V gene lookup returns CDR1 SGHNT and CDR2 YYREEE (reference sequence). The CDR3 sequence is CASSSDRGGGTQYF. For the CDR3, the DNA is TGTGCCAGCAGTAGTGACAGGGGTGGTGGGACCCAGTACTTC.

Here the CDR3 reads CASSSRGPGISYEQYF. The CDR3 DNA follows: TGTGCCAGCAGCTCGCGGGGGCCGGGCATCTCCTACGAGCAGTACTTC. The chain links TRBV3-1 (or the pseudogene TRBV3-2) to TRBJ2-7; D may be TRBD2 (7 bases). The CDR3 consists of 16 residues. The V gene lost 5 bases and the J gene lost 0 bases, with 17 bases spanning the gap. CDR1 and CDR2 from the germline V gene are LGHDT and YNNKEL (reference sequence).

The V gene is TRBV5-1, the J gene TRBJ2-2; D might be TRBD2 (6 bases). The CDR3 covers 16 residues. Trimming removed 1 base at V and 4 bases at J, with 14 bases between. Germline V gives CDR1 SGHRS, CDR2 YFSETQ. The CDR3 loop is CASSLQGLRGTGELFF. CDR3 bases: TGCGCCAGCAGCTTGCAGGGTTTGCGGGGCACCGGGGAGCTGTTTTTT.

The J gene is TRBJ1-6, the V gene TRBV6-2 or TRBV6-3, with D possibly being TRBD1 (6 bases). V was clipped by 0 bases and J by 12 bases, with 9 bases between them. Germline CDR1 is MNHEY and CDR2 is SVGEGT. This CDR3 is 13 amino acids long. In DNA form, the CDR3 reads TGTGCCAGCAGTTACTCGGGAGGGGGACCCCTCCACTTT. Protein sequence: CASSYSGGGPLHF.

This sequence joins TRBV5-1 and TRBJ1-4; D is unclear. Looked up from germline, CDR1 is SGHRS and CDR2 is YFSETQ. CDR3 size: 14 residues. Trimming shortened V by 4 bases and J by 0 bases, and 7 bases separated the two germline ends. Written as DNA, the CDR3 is TGCGCCAGCAGCCCCCTTCCAACTAATGAAAAACTGTTTTTT. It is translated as CASSPLPTNEKLFF.

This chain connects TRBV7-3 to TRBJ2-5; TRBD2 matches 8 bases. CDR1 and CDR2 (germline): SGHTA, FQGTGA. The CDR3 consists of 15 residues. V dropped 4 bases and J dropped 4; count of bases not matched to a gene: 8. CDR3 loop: CASSSGGAIGETQYF. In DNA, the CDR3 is TGTGCCAGCAGCTCCGGGGGGGCGATAGGAGAGACCCAGTACTTC. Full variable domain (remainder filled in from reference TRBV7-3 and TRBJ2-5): GAGVSQTPSNKVTEKGKYVELRCDPISGHTALYWYRQSLGQGPEFLIYFQGTGAADDSGLPNDRFFAVRPEGSVSTLKIQRTERGDSAVYLCASSSGGAIGETQYFGPGTRLLVL.

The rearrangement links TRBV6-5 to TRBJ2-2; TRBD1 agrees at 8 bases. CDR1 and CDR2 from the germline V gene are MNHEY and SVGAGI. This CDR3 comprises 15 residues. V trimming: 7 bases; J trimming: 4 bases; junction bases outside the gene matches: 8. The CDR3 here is CASTRTGQGTGELFF. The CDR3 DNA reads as TGTGCCAGCACTCGGACAGGGCAGGGCACCGGGGAGCTGTTTTTT.